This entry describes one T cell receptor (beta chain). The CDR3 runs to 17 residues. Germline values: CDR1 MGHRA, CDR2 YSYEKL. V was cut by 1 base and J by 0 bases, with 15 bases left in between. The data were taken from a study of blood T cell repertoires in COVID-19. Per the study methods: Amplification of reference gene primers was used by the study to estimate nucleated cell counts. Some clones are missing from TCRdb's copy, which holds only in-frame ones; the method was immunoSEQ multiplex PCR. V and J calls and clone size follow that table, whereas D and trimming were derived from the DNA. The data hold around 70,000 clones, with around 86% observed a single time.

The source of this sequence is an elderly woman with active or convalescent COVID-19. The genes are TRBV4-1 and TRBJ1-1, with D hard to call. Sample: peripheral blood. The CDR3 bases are TGCGCCAGCAGCCAAGTGACTTTGCGACTATTGAACACTGAAGCTTTCTTT. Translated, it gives CASSQVTLRLLNTEAFF.